This T cell receptor beta chain was profiled in a study of T cells after yellow fever vaccination. Whole-study findings and limits: Abundant clonotypes from the bulk population could get into FACS-sorted repertoires as contaminants.

The CDR3 spans 15 residues. V lost 8 bases, J lost 2 bases, and 3 bases stayed unmatched. In germline, CDR1 is MNHEY, CDR2 SVGEGT. On this clonotype itself: What it recognizes is unknown.

TCRdb re-called the 5' RACE reads through MiXCR, storing one row per CDR3 protein. The sample comprises some 600,000 distinct CDR3 sequences, 12% of which are singletons, and about 15% rests with the top ten. The clonotype was recovered from a man aged 25 to 45 who received the YFV17D yellow fever vaccine. Sequenced here: PBMCs, sampled on the day of the yellow fever booster vaccination. The chain uses TRBV6-2 or TRBV6-3 and TRBJ2-6, with 10 bases aligning to TRBD1. In DNA form, the CDR3 reads TGTGCCAGCTGGACAGGGGGAGCTGGGGCCAACGTCCTGACTTTC. Translation: CASWTGGAGANVLTF.